One and the same sample provided the 6 T cell receptor beta chains below, sequenced in a study of beta chain features in type 1 diabetes. TCRB transcripts that were expressed got sequenced, as all of the isolated RNA had been reverse transcribed. Measured with immunoSEQ multiplex PCR; TCRdb has only the in-frame clones, and not every one. The table has about half a million clones, around 30% seen once. Input material: naive CD4+ T cells from blood. Receptors were obtained from a young man in good health.

J is TRBJ1-3 and V is TRBV18, with 7 bases that match TRBD1. This CDR3 is built from 15 residues. Germline-derived CDR1 and CDR2 are KGHSH and LQKENI. The trim removed 6 bases at V and 3 bases at J, leaving 8 bases unmatched. The CDR3 here is CASSLWDSRGNTIYF. The CDR3 DNA sequence: TGTGCCAGCTCCCTGTGGGACAGTCGTGGAAACACCATATATTTT.

This chain uses TRBV7-9 with TRBJ2-1; 13 positions agree with TRBD2. V gave up 4 bases and J gave up 0 bases; unmatched junction bases: 3. The V gene's germline CDR1 is SEHNR and CDR2 FQNEAQ (reference sequence). The CDR3 contains 17 residues. CDR3 sequence (DNA): TGTGCCAGCAGCTATACTAGCGGGAGGGGCTCCTACAATGAGCAGTTCTTC. As protein: CASSYTSGRGSYNEQFF.

The chain recombines TRBV30 with TRBJ2-7, with D unresolved. There are 11 residues in the CDR3. Germline V gives CDR1 GTSNPN, CDR2 SVGIG (reference sequence). V lost 8 bases, J lost 3 bases, and 11 bases lay in between. The CDR3 loop reads CAGRRGYEQYF. The CDR3 region has the DNA TGTGCCGGTCGGAGAGGCTACGAGCAGTACTTC. The full variable domain, its missing parts supplied by reference TRBV30 and TRBJ2-7, is SQTIHQWPATLVQPVGSPLSLECTVEGTSNPNLYWYRQAAGRGLQLLFYSVGIGQISSEVPQNLSASRPQDRQFILSSKKLLLSDSGFYLCAGRRGYEQYFGPGTRLTVT.

The chain links TRBV30 to TRBJ2-1; 9 nucleotides agree with TRBD2. Germline CDR1 GTSNPN, CDR2 SVGIG (reference sequence). Trimming at V came to 3 bases and at J to 0 bases, leaving 6 bases not matched to a gene. The CDR3 has 16 amino acids. DNA of the CDR3: TGTGCCTGGAGGCTAGCGGGAAAAAGCTCCTACAATGAGCAGTTCTTC. Amino acid sequence: CAWRLAGKSSYNEQFF.

This clone was observed a handful of times. Distinct nucleotide sequences in the sample also encode this CDR3. V and J are TRBV7-9 and TRBJ2-3; D remains unclear. V lost 1 base to trimming and J lost 6 bases, with 5 bases between them. The length of the CDR3 is 12 residues. Germline assignment: CDR1 SEHNR and CDR2 FQNEAQ (reference sequence). This chain's CDR3 is CASSLEADTQYF. DNA of the CDR3: TGTGCCAGCAGCTTAGAAGCCGATACGCAGTATTTT.

The V and J genes are TRBV28 and TRBJ2-3; D uncertain. Germline CDR1 and CDR2: MDHEN and SYDVKM. There are 15 residues in the CDR3. Trimming took 3 bases from V and 2 from J, leaving 12 bases between them. As DNA, the CDR3 is TGTGCCAGCAGTTTGAGGCGGAGCCCCACAGATACGCAGTATTTT. Translating it yields CASSLRRSPTDTQYF. Supplemented by reference TRBV28 and TRBJ2-3, the full variable domain reads DVKVTQSSRYLVKRTGEKVFLECVQDMDHENMFWYRQDPGLGLRLIYFSYDVKMKEKGDIPEGYSVSREKKERFSLILESASTNQTSMYLCASSLRRSPTDTQYFGPGTRLTVL.